The clone carrying this T cell receptor beta chain has ten or more counts. Its antigen is not known. The germline V gene encodes CDR1 WSHSY and CDR2 SAAADI. V gave up 6 bases and J gave up 3 bases, with 8 bases separating them. The length of the CDR3 is 13 residues. The data originate from a study of T-cell memory formation after mild COVID-19. About the research overall: For the most part, TCR clusters were specific to one donor.

Study-level results: Proof of SARS-CoV-2 specificity was absent for the second-wave clones that crested on day 37. The study found balanced CD4/CD8 in clones contracting day 15 to 85 and a CD4+ lean in later expanders.

5'RACE primed at constant segments yielded TCR alpha and TCR beta cDNA libraries bearing sample barcodes and UMIs. Via MiXCR, TCRdb re-called the 5' RACE reads, giving one row per CDR3 protein. Among around 62,000 distinct CDR3 sequences listed, 25% to 35% were seen once. The sequence derives from a young man who had mild COVID-19 (a few samples of this study predate the infection). Cell type and time point are not known. The sample was PBMCs or a T cell subset sorted from them (not recorded which). The rearrangement links TRBV10-2 to TRBJ2-2, with D maybe TRBD1 (5 bases). The CDR3, as DNA: TGCGCCAGCAGAAAGACAGACACCGGGGAGCTGTTTTTT. Its translation is CASRKTDTGELFF.